These 3 T cell receptor beta chains were sequenced from one sample in a study of T cell repertoires and HLA-DP antigens. These receptors' targets are unknown. Assay used: immunoSEQ multiplex PCR; TCRdb lists only in-frame clones, some missing. The table lists about 73,000 clones, 80% of them singletons. Material: CD4+ T cells from PBMCs. Every receptor here comes from a man in his 60s in good health and CMV-seronegative.

The chain carries TRBV14 and TRBJ2-5, with 8 bases matching TRBD2. The CDR3 has 16 residues. Germline-derived CDR1 and CDR2 are SGHDN and FVKESK. Trimming cost V 3 bases and J 9 bases; bases outside gene matches: 15. CDR3 residues: CASSQVSIAGTAAQYF. CDR3 coding DNA: TGTGCCAGCAGCCAGGTCAGCATAGCGGGGACCGCGGCCCAGTACTTC.

The rearrangement joins TRBV7-9 to TRBJ2-2; D remains ambiguous. V dropped 5 bases and J dropped 1 base, with 8 bases sitting between them. Germline V gene sequence: CDR1 SEHNR, CDR2 FQNEAQ (reference sequence). The CDR3 totals 14 residues. The CDR3 nucleotides read TGTGCCAGCAGCCCAAAGGGGAACACCGGGGAGCTGTTTTTT. It is translated as CASSPKGNTGELFF.

As DNA, the CDR3 is TGTGCCAGCAGTCTCTCGGGGTGGGTCAATGAGCAGTTCTTC. This gives the protein CASSLSGWVNEQFF. The chain uses TRBV27 and TRBJ2-1; D is perhaps TRBD2 (5 bases). The germline gives CDR1 MNHEY, CDR2 SMNVEV (reference sequence). The CDR3 length is 14 residues. Trimming stripped 5 bases from V and 6 bases from J, with 14 bases between.